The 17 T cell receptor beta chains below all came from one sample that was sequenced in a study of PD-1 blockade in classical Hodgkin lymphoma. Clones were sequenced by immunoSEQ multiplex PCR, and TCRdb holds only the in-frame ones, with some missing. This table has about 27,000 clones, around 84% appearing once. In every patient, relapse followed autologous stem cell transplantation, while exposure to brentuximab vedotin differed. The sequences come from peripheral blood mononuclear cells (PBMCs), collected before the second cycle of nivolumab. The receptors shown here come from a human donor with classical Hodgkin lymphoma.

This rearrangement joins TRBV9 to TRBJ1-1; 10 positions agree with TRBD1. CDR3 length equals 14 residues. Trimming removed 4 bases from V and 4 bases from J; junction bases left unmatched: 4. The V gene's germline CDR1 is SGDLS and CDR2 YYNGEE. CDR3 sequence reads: CASSLRDRGTEAFF. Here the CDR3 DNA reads TGTGCCAGCAGCCTCCGGGACAGGGGCACTGAAGCTTTCTTT.

The CDR3 reads CASSLRGQGLQYF. CDR3 nucleotide sequence: TGTGCCAGCAGCTTAAGGGGACAGGGTCTTCAGTACTTC. The chain uses TRBV11-3 and TRBJ2-4; 9 positions agree with TRBD1. The germline V gene encodes CDR1 SGHNT and CDR2 YENEEA. V gave up 2 bases and J gave up 11 bases; unmatched junction bases: 4. CDR3 length equals 13 residues.

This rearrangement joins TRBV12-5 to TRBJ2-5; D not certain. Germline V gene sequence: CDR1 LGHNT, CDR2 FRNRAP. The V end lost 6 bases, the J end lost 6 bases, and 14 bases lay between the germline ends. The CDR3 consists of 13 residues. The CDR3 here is CASGTDPVKTQYF. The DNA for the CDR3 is TGTGCTAGTGGCACGGACCCCGTCAAGACCCAGTACTTC.

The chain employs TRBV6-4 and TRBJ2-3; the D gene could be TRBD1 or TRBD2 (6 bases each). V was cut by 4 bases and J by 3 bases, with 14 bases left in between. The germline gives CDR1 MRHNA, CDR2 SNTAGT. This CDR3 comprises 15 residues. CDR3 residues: CASSGVGGATDTQYF. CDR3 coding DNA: TGTGCCAGCAGTGGTGTGGGGGGCGCGACAGATACGCAGTATTTT.

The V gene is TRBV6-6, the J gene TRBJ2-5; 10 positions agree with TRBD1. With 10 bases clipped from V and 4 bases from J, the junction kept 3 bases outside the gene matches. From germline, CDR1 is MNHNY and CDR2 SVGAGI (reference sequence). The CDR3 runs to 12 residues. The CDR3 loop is CATRTGGETQYF. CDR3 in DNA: TGTGCCACCCGGACAGGGGGAGAGACCCAGTACTTC.

CDR3 in amino acids: CAWSTGHQETQYF. The CDR3 DNA sequence: TGTGCCTGGAGTACAGGGCACCAAGAGACCCAGTACTTC. This chain links TRBV30 with TRBJ2-5; TRBD1 is a possible D gene (6 bases). Deletions cut 2 bases from V and 0 bases from J, with 7 bases between. CDR1 is GTSNPN and CDR2 is SVGIG in the germline V gene (reference sequence). The CDR3 is 13 amino acids.

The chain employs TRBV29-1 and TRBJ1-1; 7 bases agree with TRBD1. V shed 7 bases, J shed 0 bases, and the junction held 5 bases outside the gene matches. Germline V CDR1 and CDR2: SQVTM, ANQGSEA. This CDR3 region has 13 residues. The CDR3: CSAEGQMNTEAFF. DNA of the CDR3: TGCAGCGCAGAGGGACAGATGAACACTGAAGCTTTCTTT.

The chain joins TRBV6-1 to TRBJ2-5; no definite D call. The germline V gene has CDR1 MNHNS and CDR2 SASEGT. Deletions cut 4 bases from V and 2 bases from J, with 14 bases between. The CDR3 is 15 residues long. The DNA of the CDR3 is TGTGCCAGCAGTGCGACAATGAATCCTCAAGAGACCCAGTACTTC. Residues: CASSATMNPQETQYF.

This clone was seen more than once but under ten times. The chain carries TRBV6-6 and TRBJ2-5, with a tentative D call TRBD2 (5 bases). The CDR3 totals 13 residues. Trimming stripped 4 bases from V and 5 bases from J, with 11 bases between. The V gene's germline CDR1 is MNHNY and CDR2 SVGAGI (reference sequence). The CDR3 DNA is TGTGCCAGCAGTTTCGGGGTAAGGGAGACCCAGTACTTC. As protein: CASSFGVRETQYF.

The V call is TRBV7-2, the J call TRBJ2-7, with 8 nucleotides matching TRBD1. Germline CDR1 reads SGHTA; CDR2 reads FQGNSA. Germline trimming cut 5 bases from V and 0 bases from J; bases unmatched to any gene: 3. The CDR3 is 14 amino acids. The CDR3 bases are TGTGCCAGCAGCAGGGACAGGAGCTCCTACGAGCAGTACTTC. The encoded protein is CASSRDRSSYEQYF.

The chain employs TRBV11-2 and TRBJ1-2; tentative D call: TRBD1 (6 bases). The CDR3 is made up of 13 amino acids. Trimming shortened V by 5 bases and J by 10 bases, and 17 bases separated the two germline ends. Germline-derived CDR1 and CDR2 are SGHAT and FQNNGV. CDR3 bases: TGTGCCAGCAGCCCCGAACAGGGTCAACTCTACACCTTC. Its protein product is CASSPEQGQLYTF.

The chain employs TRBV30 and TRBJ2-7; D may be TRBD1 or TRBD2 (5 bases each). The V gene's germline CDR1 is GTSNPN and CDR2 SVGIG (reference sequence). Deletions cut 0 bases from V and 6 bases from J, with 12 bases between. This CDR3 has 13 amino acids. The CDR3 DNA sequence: TGTGCCTGGAGTGTACCGGGGCAGTCCGAGCAGTACTTC. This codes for CAWSVPGQSEQYF.

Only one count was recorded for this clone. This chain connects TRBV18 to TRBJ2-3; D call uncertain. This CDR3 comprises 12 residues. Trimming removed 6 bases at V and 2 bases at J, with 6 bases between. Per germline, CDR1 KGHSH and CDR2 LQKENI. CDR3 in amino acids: CASSLYTDTQYF. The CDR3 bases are TGTGCCAGCTCCCTTTACACAGATACGCAGTATTTT.

The chain's CDR3 is CASSLGVNNSPLHF. The CDR3 nucleotides read TGTGCCAGCAGCTTAGGAGTTAATAATTCACCCCTCCACTTT. The chain couples TRBV7-9 to TRBJ1-6; D is unclear. Trimming stripped 1 base from V and 5 bases from J, with 6 bases between. The germline V gene encodes CDR1 SEHNR and CDR2 FQNEAQ (reference sequence). The CDR3 sequence is 14 residues long.

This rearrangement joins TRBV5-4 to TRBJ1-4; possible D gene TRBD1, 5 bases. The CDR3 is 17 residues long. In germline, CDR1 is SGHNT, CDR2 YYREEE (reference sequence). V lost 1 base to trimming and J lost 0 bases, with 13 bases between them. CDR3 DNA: TGTGCCAGCAGCTTGCGAGGGGTTAGACCAACTAATGAAAAACTGTTTTTT. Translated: CASSLRGVRPTNEKLFF.

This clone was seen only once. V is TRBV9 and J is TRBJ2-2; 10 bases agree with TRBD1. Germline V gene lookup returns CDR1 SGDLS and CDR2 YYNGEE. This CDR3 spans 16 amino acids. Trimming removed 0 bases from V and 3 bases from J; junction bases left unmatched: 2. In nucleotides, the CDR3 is TGTGCCAGCAGCGTAGGACAGGGGGCTGACACCGGGGAGCTGTTTTTT. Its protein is CASSVGQGADTGELFF.

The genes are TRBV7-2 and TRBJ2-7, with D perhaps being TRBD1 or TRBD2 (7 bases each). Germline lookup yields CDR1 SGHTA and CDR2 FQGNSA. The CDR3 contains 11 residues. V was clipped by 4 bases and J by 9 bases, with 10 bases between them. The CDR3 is CASSSGGVQYF. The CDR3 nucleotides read TGTGCCAGCAGCTCAGGGGGGGTGCAGTACTTC.